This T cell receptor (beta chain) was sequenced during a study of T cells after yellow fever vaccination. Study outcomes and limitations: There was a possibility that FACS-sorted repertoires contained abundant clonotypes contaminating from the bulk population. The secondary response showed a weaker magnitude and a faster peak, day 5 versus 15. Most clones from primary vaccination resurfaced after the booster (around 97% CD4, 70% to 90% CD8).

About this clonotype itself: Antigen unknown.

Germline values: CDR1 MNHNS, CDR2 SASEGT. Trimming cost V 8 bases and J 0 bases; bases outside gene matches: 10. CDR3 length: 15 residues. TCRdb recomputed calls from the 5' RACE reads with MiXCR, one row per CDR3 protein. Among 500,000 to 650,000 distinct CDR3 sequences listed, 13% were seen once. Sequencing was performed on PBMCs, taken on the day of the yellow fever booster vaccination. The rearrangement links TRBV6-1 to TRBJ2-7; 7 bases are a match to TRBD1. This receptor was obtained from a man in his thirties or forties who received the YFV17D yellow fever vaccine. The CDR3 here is CASALQGPISYEQYF. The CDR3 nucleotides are TGTGCCAGCGCACTACAGGGGCCAATCTCCTACGAGCAGTACTTC.